Shown below are 30 T cell receptor beta chains from a single sample sequenced in a study of blood T cell repertoires in COVID-19. The assay was immunoSEQ multiplex PCR, and TCRdb's table has in-frame clones only and misses some. The data contain about 230,000 clones, approximately 80% of them singletons. Input material: peripheral blood. Receptors originate from a man aged 35 to 55 with acute or convalescent COVID-19.

This chain connects TRBV4-3 to TRBJ1-2, with 7 bases fitting TRBD1. J gave up 5 bases and V 0 bases, and 12 bases lay outside the gene matches. The CDR3 is made up of 17 amino acids. Per the germline V gene, CDR1 is LGHNA and CDR2 is YSLEER. The CDR3 DNA is TGCGCCAGCAGCCAAGATGGTGCAGACAGGGCTAGGTATGGCTACACCTTC. As protein: CASSQDGADRARYGYTF.

This rearrangement joins TRBV10-3 to TRBJ2-3; 9 bases align to TRBD2. The trim removed 7 bases at V and 6 bases at J, leaving 8 bases unmatched. Germline assignment: CDR1 ENHRY and CDR2 SYGVKD. The CDR3 totals 14 residues. CDR3 residues: CAIKGAGGPDTQYF. The CDR3 DNA sequence: TGTGCCATCAAGGGAGCGGGAGGACCCGATACGCAGTATTTT.

This sequence joins TRBV9 and TRBJ2-7; 10 positions agree with TRBD2. The CDR3 runs to 16 residues. Germline CDR1 is SGDLS and CDR2 is YYNGEE. J gave up 2 bases and V 1 base, and 6 bases lay outside the gene matches. The CDR3 region has the DNA TGTGCCAGCAGCGTACATAGCGGGAGGACCGCCTACGAGCAGTACTTC. The encoded protein is CASSVHSGRTAYEQYF.

This clone was found a few times. The chain uses TRBV4-3 and TRBJ2-2; D not resolved. V shed 0 bases and J shed 7 bases, with 6 bases lying between them. This CDR3 comprises 13 residues. CDR1 and CDR2 from the germline V gene are LGHNA and YSLEER. CDR3: CASSQDYGGELFF. The CDR3 bases are TGCGCCAGCAGCCAAGATTACGGCGGGGAGCTGTTTTTT.

This clone was found a few times. The J gene is TRBJ1-1, the V gene TRBV12-5; no clear D gene. CDR3 size: 13 residues. The germline V gene encodes CDR1 LGHNT and CDR2 FRNRAP. V lost 7 bases and J 4 bases, leaving 13 bases between the germline ends. For the CDR3, the DNA is TGTGCTAGTGCCTCCGTTGCGGGCACTGAAGCTTTCTTT. Residues: CASASVAGTEAFF.

CDR3 sequence reads: CASSVGAGGDYGYTF. The CDR3 region has the DNA TGTGCCAGCAGCGTAGGGGCAGGGGGCGACTATGGCTACACCTTC. V usage is TRBV9 and J usage is TRBJ1-2; 8 nucleotides line up with TRBD1. V lost 0 bases, J lost 3 bases, and 4 bases stayed unmatched. This CDR3 region has 15 residues. CDR1 is SGDLS and CDR2 is YYNGEE in the germline V gene.

This clone is a singleton in its sample. The chain joins TRBV27 to TRBJ2-2, with D perhaps TRBD2 (5 bases). V lost 6 bases and J lost 3, with 17 bases in between. The CDR3 has 16 residues. CDR1 is MNHEY and CDR2 is SMNVEV in the germline V gene (reference sequence). CDR3 in amino acids: CASRRIANADTGELFF. CDR3 nucleotide sequence: TGTGCCAGCAGGCGAATAGCGAATGCGGACACCGGGGAGCTGTTTTTT.

The chain joins TRBV19 to TRBJ1-1; a weak D match, TRBD1 (5 bases). The germline V and J ends were trimmed by 7 bases and 1 base, with 16 bases remaining between them. The CDR3 length is 15 residues. CDR1 is LNHDA, CDR2 SQIVND, per germline (reference sequence). This chain's CDR3 is CASTHSGGQNTEAFF. CDR3 nucleotides: TGTGCCAGTACCCACTCCGGCGGACAGAACACTGAAGCTTTCTTT.

J is TRBJ2-3 and V is TRBV7-2; 7 nucleotides align to TRBD2. The V gene's germline CDR1 is SGHTA and CDR2 FQGNSA. This CDR3 has 15 residues. V shed 1 base and J 2 bases; nucleotides not matched to a gene: 3. The CDR3 sequence is CASSLGLAHTDTQYF. The CDR3 coding sequence is TGTGCCAGCAGCTTAGGACTAGCACACACAGATACGCAGTATTTT.

This chain uses TRBV10-2 with TRBJ2-1; 8 positions match TRBD2. CDR3 length equals 14 residues. From germline, CDR1 is WSHSY and CDR2 SAAADI. V lost 3 bases and J lost 10; bases outside the gene matches: 8. CDR3 DNA sequence: TGCGCCAGCAGTGACCCCGGGGGGGAGGGAGAGCAGTTCTTC. It encodes CASSDPGGEGEQFF.

This clone was observed a few times. The chain is built from TRBV30 and TRBJ1-3; D remains ambiguous. Germline CDR1 reads GTSNPN; CDR2 reads SVGIG (reference sequence). V was shortened by 1 base and J by 8 bases, with 12 bases between the two germline ends. The CDR3 length is 13 residues. The CDR3 DNA is TGTGCCTGGAGTGGGAACAGCCTTTACACCATATATTTT. This translates into CAWSGNSLYTIYF.

The chain combines TRBV11-3 with TRBJ1-1; TRBD1 matches at 7 bases. V shed 4 bases and J 8 bases; nucleotides not matched to a gene: 4. The CDR3 length is 12 residues. Germline V CDR1 and CDR2: SGHNT, YENEEA. This CDR3 is CASSSQGTEAFF. The CDR3 DNA follows: TGTGCCAGCAGCTCACAGGGGACCGAAGCTTTCTTT.

The chain joins TRBV6-5 to TRBJ2-2; possible D gene TRBD2, 6 bases. This CDR3 spans 15 amino acids. V was shortened by 2 bases and J by 3 bases, with 10 bases between the two germline ends. The germline V gene has CDR1 MNHEY and CDR2 SVGAGI. The CDR3 region is CASSYEGGDTGELFF. The CDR3 nucleotides are TGTGCCAGCAGTTACGAGGGCGGGGACACCGGGGAGCTGTTTTTT.

This chain's CDR3 is CASSWGLADTGELFF. The CDR3 bases are TGTGCCAGCAGCTGGGGACTAGCGGACACCGGGGAGCTGTTTTTT. This rearrangement joins TRBV5-4 to TRBJ2-2, with 11 positions matching TRBD2. Germline-derived CDR1 and CDR2 are SGHNT and YYREEE (reference sequence). V lost 3 bases and J lost 3; bases outside the gene matches: 1. The CDR3 covers 15 residues.

The genes are TRBV5-1 and TRBJ2-1, with 7 bases fitting TRBD1. This CDR3 spans 15 amino acids. The germline gives CDR1 SGHRS, CDR2 YFSETQ. V dropped 5 bases and J dropped 8; count of bases not matched to a gene: 13. CDR3 coding DNA: TGCGCCAGCAGGAAAGCCCCACAGGGGTTGGATGAGCAGTTCTTC. It translates to CASRKAPQGLDEQFF.

The chain is built from TRBV29-1 and TRBJ2-2, with 8 bases that match TRBD1. Losses at the gene ends were 6 bases for V and 6 bases for J; bases not matched to a gene: 6. Germline V CDR1 and CDR2: SQVTM, ANQGSEA. The CDR3 runs 13 residues. CDR3 residues: CSVAGQVAGELFF. The CDR3 region has the DNA TGCAGCGTGGCGGGACAGGTGGCCGGGGAGCTGTTTTTT.

In this sample, this clone turned up once. This chain links TRBV2 with TRBJ1-2; no reliable D call. The CDR3 has 14 amino acids. Germline CDR1 SNHLY, CDR2 FYNNEI. Between the trimmed V and J ends, which lost 2 bases and 4 bases, there was a span of 11 bases. The CDR3 loop reads CASSESRVGYGYTF. For the CDR3, the DNA is TGTGCCAGCAGTGAATCCCGGGTCGGCTATGGCTACACCTTC. The whole variable domain, remainder taken from reference TRBV2 and TRBJ1-2, is EPEVTQTPSHQVTQMGQEVILRCVPISNHLYFYWYRQILGQKVEFLVSFYNNEISEKSEIFDDQFSVERPDGSNFTLKIRSTKLEDSAMYFCASSESRVGYGYTFGSGTRLTVV.

The V and J genes are TRBV6-2 or TRBV6-3 and TRBJ2-7; 7 nucleotides agree with TRBD1. This CDR3 is 15 amino acids long. V trimming: 2 bases; J trimming: 3 bases; junction bases outside the gene matches: 7. The germline V gene has CDR1 MNHEY and CDR2 SVGEGT. The CDR3 DNA reads as TGTGCCAGCAGTTACCGGGACAGACCCTTCTACGAGCAGTACTTC. The encoded protein is CASSYRDRPFYEQYF.

The chain is built from TRBV12-3 or TRBV12-4 and TRBJ2-1; TRBD2 is a possible D gene (6 bases). The CDR3 spans 13 residues. Trimming removed 6 bases at V and 7 bases at J, with 13 bases between. This CDR3 reads CASRTGLRNEQFF. The CDR3 DNA is TGTGCCAGCAGAACGGGACTGCGTAATGAGCAGTTCTTC.

The gene calls are TRBV6-5 and TRBJ2-5, with unresolved D. CDR3 size: 14 residues. Germline V gene lookup returns CDR1 MNHEY and CDR2 SVGAGI. V was clipped by 0 bases and J by 7 bases, with 12 bases between them. CDR3 residues: CASSYSRGLGTQYF. As DNA, the CDR3 is TGTGCCAGCAGTTACTCGAGAGGTTTGGGGACCCAGTACTTC.

The sample holds a few counts of this clone. The V gene is TRBV6-1, the J gene TRBJ1-5; no definite D call. The CDR3 is 15 amino acids. Germline-derived CDR1 and CDR2 are MNHNS and SASEGT. V was shortened by 3 bases and J by 5 bases, with 14 bases between the two germline ends. CDR3 coding DNA: TGTGCCAGCAGTGAGGGCAGAGGGTCCTATCAGCCCCAGCATTTT. Translating gives CASSEGRGSYQPQHF.

The genes are TRBV5-5 and TRBJ1-1; D possibly corresponds to TRBD1 (6 bases). The CDR3 is 15 residues long. V was pared by 4 bases and J by 4 bases, with 17 bases between. Germline V gene data show CDR1 as SGHKS and CDR2 as YYEKEE (reference sequence). CDR3 region: CASSTQGWGTTEAFF. The CDR3 DNA reads as TGTGCCAGCAGCACTCAGGGGTGGGGAACCACTGAAGCTTTCTTT.

The chain recombines TRBV10-3 with TRBJ1-4; a weak D match, TRBD1 (5 bases). This CDR3 contains 15 residues. V dropped 2 bases and J dropped 5 bases, with 12 bases sitting between them. Looked up from germline, CDR1 is ENHRY and CDR2 is SYGVKD. The CDR3 loop is CAISEREGLNEKLFF. CDR3 nucleotides: TGTGCCATCAGTGAGAGGGAGGGGTTGAATGAAAAACTGTTTTTT.

This CDR3 is CASSEGQGRGYTF. The CDR3 nucleotides read TGTGCCAGCAGTGAGGGACAGGGCCGTGGCTACACCTTC. The chain employs TRBV2 and TRBJ1-2; 9 bases are shared with TRBD1. Per germline, CDR1 SNHLY and CDR2 FYNNEI. The CDR3 extends over 13 amino acids. J lost 7 bases, V lost 3 bases, and 3 bases had no gene match.

The V call is TRBV7-6, the J call TRBJ1-1; the D is unclear. This CDR3 is 16 amino acids long. Trimming took off 5 bases at V and 0 bases at J, with 16 bases between the two ends. The germline gives CDR1 SGHVS, CDR2 FNYEAQ. The CDR3 sequence: CASSPDTHSMNTEAFF. The CDR3 nucleotides are TGTGCCAGCAGCCCCGACACCCACTCTATGAACACTGAAGCTTTCTTT. The full variable domain, completed using reference TRBV7-6 and TRBJ1-1, is GAGVSQSPRYKVTKRGQDVALRCDPISGHVSLYWYRQALGQGPEFLTYFNYEAQQDKSGLPNDRFSAERPEGSISTLTIQRTEQRDSAMYRCASSPDTHSMNTEAFFGQGTRLTVV.

The genes are TRBV28 and TRBJ1-1; 7 bases fit TRBD1. V dropped 4 bases and J dropped 7; count of bases not matched to a gene: 6. The CDR3 contains 13 residues. Germline lookup yields CDR1 MDHEN and CDR2 SYDVKM. In DNA form, the CDR3 reads TGTGCCAGCAGTTCCTCCGGGACAGTTGAAGCTTTCTTT. Its translation: CASSSSGTVEAFF.

In its sample, this clone was seen a few times. The CDR3 is CASSQQGTEAFF. CDR3 DNA sequence: TGTGCCAGCAGCCAACAGGGCACTGAAGCTTTCTTT. This rearrangement joins TRBV3-1 (or the pseudogene TRBV3-2) to TRBJ1-1, with D possibly TRBD1 on 5 matching bases. The germline CDR1 and CDR2 sequences are LGHDT and YNNKEL (reference sequence). CDR3 length: 12 amino acids. Trimming shortened V by 2 bases and J by 4 bases, and 5 bases separated the two germline ends.

The V and J genes are TRBV19 and TRBJ2-1, with TRBD1 matching 10 bases. The V gene end was trimmed by 5 bases and the J gene end by 9 bases; junction bases not matched to a gene: 10. CDR3 length equals 15 residues. CDR1 is LNHDA and CDR2 is SQIVND in the germline V gene (reference sequence). CDR3 coding DNA: TGTGCCAGTAGTGGGGGTTCCGGGACAGGGGTTGAGCAGTTCTTC. Translated: CASSGGSGTGVEQFF.

The chain recombines TRBV27 with TRBJ2-6, with TRBD2 matching 8 bases. Germline V gene lookup returns CDR1 MNHEY and CDR2 SMNVEV (reference sequence). The CDR3 is 18 amino acids. Unmatched junction bases numbered 10, after V lost 6 bases and J lost 0 bases. CDR3 region: CASRGISSGGSGANVLTF. The CDR3 DNA reads TGTGCCAGCAGGGGGATATCGAGCGGGGGCTCTGGGGCCAACGTCCTGACTTTC.

This chain uses TRBV12-3 or TRBV12-4 with TRBJ2-2, with D tentatively TRBD1 (6 bases). CDR3 length: 13 residues. The ends were cut back, 6 bases at V and 3 bases at J, with 8 bases in the middle. As DNA, the CDR3 is TGTGCCAGCAGAGACAGGTACACCGGGGAGCTGTTTTTT. Translating it yields CASRDRYTGELFF.